This is a list of T cell receptor beta chains from one sample in a study of blood T cell repertoires in COVID-19. The method was immunoSEQ multiplex PCR; TCRdb's version includes in-frame clones alone and lacks a portion of them. The table records fewer than 90,000 clones, 75% to 85% of them present only once. The sample consisted of peripheral blood. Receptors originate from a woman older than 75 with acute or convalescent COVID-19. The CDR3 runs from the conserved cysteine through the conserved F or W.

V gene	J gene	CDR3 length	CDR3 protein
TRBV10-3	TRBJ2-3	16	CAIQQPGQDPTDTQYF
TRBV5-1	TRBJ2-2	15	CASSFTSGDTGELFF
TRBV5-1	TRBJ2-5	19	CASSLALGDPQNLQETQYF
TRBV29-1	TRBJ2-1	14	CSGKGWGGLNEQFF
TRBV2	TRBJ2-3	15	CASSVQGAPSDTQYF
TRBV3-1/TRBV3-2	TRBJ2-1	15	CASSQDSGDYNEQFF
TRBV28	TRBJ1-5	16	CASSWMRQGGWQPQHF
TRBV11-2	TRBJ2-1	13	CASSAGLINEQFF
TRBV7-3	TRBJ1-2	15	CASSQRELLDYGYTF
TRBV6-5	TRBJ1-1	12	CATKGGVTEAFF
TRBV11-2	TRBJ2-3	15	CASSLVQGGTDTQYF
TRBV2	TRBJ1-5	15	CASSEIGDRGQPQHF
TRBV7-2	TRBJ2-3	14	CASSLGLAVDTQYF
TRBV9	TRBJ2-2	17	CASSLTGLGANTGELFF
TRBV24-1	TRBJ2-6	15	CATRGTASGANVLTF
TRBV11-2	TRBJ1-3	11	CASSLGDSPYF
TRBV7-9	TRBJ2-3	16	CASSYLLAGEPDTQYF
TRBV5-8	TRBJ2-5	15	CASSWEGQRGETQYF
TRBV6-5	TRBJ1-1	13	CASSRTRRSEAFF
TRBV5-3	TRBJ1-4	17	CARSFWAGDRGREKLFF
TRBV7-9	TRBJ2-1	15	CASSTGLAGRGEQFF
TRBV28	TRBJ1-3	17	CASSSMGGGKNGNTIYF
TRBV7-2	TRBJ2-7	16	CASSQRTGSGAYEQYF
TRBV7-3	TRBJ2-6	18	CASSREGRGGPGANVLTF
TRBV14	TRBJ1-3	14	CASSQGGTGNTIYF
TRBV5-1	TRBJ2-5	16	CASSLATRTGGETQYF
TRBV2	TRBJ1-6	15	CASSDPGTGGSPLHF
TRBV28	TRBJ2-7	14	CASSTPGQGFWQYF
TRBV7-2	TRBJ2-1	16	CASSISGSVGYNEQFF
TRBV6-5	TRBJ2-7	15	CASCRMGQGPHEQYF
TRBV10-3	TRBJ2-3	18	CAISDVLAGGSPADTQYF
TRBV11-3	TRBJ2-7	15	CASSLSGLAGAEQYF
TRBV5-8	TRBJ2-5	15	CASSPRLATKETQYF
TRBV7-7	TRBJ2-7	9	CQVSYEQYF
TRBV7-2	TRBJ2-3	15	CASSLERRGTDTQYF
TRBV6-5	TRBJ1-1	13	CASHRPRGTEAFF
TRBV4-1	TRBJ2-1	17	CASSPRSRGSSYNEQFF
TRBV10-3	TRBJ1-5	16	CAITKEGQGVNQPQHF
TRBV5-1	TRBJ2-7	13	CASSLDRGYEQYF
TRBV5-1	TRBJ1-1	14	CASSLFGVRTEAFF
TRBV5-4	TRBJ2-1	17	CASSVGFSSGAYNEQFF
TRBV4-1	TRBJ2-6	16	CASSQVVVSGANVLTF
TRBV3-1/TRBV3-2	TRBJ2-7	13	CASSQARLYEQYF
TRBV2	TRBJ2-1	16	CASSDVAGGTYNEQFF
TRBV5-1	TRBJ2-5	17	CASSFSRRTGSGETQYF
TRBV3-1/TRBV3-2	TRBJ2-3	14	CASSQEIRVDTQYF
TRBV11-2	TRBJ2-5	15	CASSLGEGRIETQYF
TRBV3-1/TRBV3-2	TRBJ1-4	14	CASSQRWGGEKLFF
TRBV6-5	TRBJ1-1	14	CASSPLGRDTEAFF
TRBV27	TRBJ2-6	19	CASSPKNRGPSSGANVLTF
TRBV11-2	TRBJ2-5	16	CASSLGNKGAGETQYF
TRBV30	TRBJ1-6	14	CAWINRAYNSPLHF
TRBV5-1	TRBJ2-2	14	CASSVGAHTGELFF
TRBV27	TRBJ1-1	14	CASSYHDGGTEAFF
TRBV18	TRBJ1-4	14	CASSPRGLGEKLFF
TRBV2	TRBJ1-3	14	CASSGQGAGNTIYF
TRBV19	TRBJ2-2	13	CASTIRGTGELFF
TRBV10-2	TRBJ1-1	14	CASSEPVWSTEAFF
TRBV10-2	TRBJ1-1	14	CASSDLQVWSEAFF